This T cell receptor beta chain was retrieved from a study of T cell repertoires in cytomegalovirus infection. The overall study: Public TCR beta signatures indicated both CMV infection and matching HLA type.

This clonotype has a count of ten or more. Its antigen is not known. TCRdb re-called the reads through MiXCR, storing one row per CDR3 protein. The sample consists of around 170,000 distinct CDR3 sequences, about 15% of them appearing once. CDR1 and CDR2 from the germline V gene are LNHDA and SQIVND (reference sequence). Trimming at V came to 3 bases and at J to 1 base, leaving 2 bases not matched to a gene. The CDR3 runs to 14 residues. Study findings and constraints: Ex vivo, HLA-C-restricted CMV-specific TCR beta clonotypes prevailed over the rest of the response.

Specimen: PBMCs. This chain links TRBV19 with TRBJ1-1, with 7 bases aligning to TRBD1. The receptor was isolated from a human donor in good health (CMV status not recorded). Some clones in this sample may be carry-over from other donors' samples. DNA for the CDR3: TGTGCCAGTAGTATCCGGACAGGGAACACTGAAGCTTTCTTT. It yields the protein CASSIRTGNTEAFF.